These T cell receptor beta chains were read from a single sample in a study of shared clonotypes between healthy human individuals. Sequenced by immunoSEQ multiplex PCR; TCRdb stores in-frame clones only, minus some. The sample holds about 2.2 million clones, roughly 93% seen once. Sequences were obtained from naive CD8+ T cells from PBMCs. These receptor sequences come from a man between 18 and 35 years old in good health. Some clones in this sample may be carry-over from other donors' samples. CDR3s include the opening cysteine and the closing phenylalanine or tryptophan. D genes are given only for firm matches. A clone size is listed for some rows: how often the clone was seen (once, few, many), or a class if it is expanded.

>TRBV11-2|TRBD1|TRBJ2-1|.
TGTGCCAGCACCCCTGATAGGACAGGGAACTACAATGAGCAGTTCTTC
CASTPDRTGNYNEQFF
>TRBV6-1|.|TRBJ2-3|.
TGTGCCAGCAGTCCCCACCCAGGGGCATGGGATACGCAGTATTTT
CASSPHPGAWDTQYF
>TRBV9|.|TRBJ1-1|few
TGTGCCAGCAGCCCTACAGTGCTCTACACTGAAGCTTTCTTT
CASSPTVLYTEAFF
>TRBV30|.|TRBJ2-2|.
TGTGCCTGGAGTGTAATGCCCGGGGAGCTGTTTTTT
CAWSVMPGELFF
>TRBV7-9|.|TRBJ2-2|.
TGTGCCAGCAGGTTAAACAGGGAGACGGGCTCGACCGGGGAGCTGTTTTTT
CASRLNRETGSTGELFF
>TRBV4-1|.|TRBJ2-1|.
TGCGCCAGCAGCCCACTTACAGGACCCTACAACAATGAGCAGTTCTTC
CASSPLTGPYNNEQFF
>TRBV7-9|TRBD2|TRBJ2-7|.
TGTGCCAGCAGCCTCAGCGGGAGAGCCTACGAGCAGTACTTC
CASSLSGRAYEQYF
>TRBV7-9|.|TRBJ2-5|.
TGTGCCAGCAGCCCCCCCCAAGAGACCCAGTACTTC
CASSPPQETQYF
>TRBV19|.|TRBJ2-7|.
TGTGCCAGCGCCACCCCCAGCCTCGAGGGGACCTCCTACGAGCAGTACTTC
CASATPSLEGTSYEQYF
>TRBV16|.|TRBJ1-2|.
TGTGCCAGCAGTAACCCGGGACTTTCTGAGGGGAGGTATGGCTACACCTTC
CASSNPGLSEGRYGYTF
>TRBV5-5|TRBD2|TRBJ2-7|.
TGTGCCAGCAGCTTGATATACGCGGGAGTTGACGAGCAGTACTTC
CASSLIYAGVDEQYF
>TRBV27|.|TRBJ2-1|.
TGTGCCAGCAGTTTATTCCCGGGTCCTCTTAACAATGAGCAGTTCTTC
CASSLFPGPLNNEQFF
>TRBV19|.|TRBJ1-1|.
TGTGCCAGTAGTAATCTGGGGGCAGGATGGAACACTGAAGCTTTCTTT
CASSNLGAGWNTEAFF
>TRBV27|TRBD2|TRBJ2-7|.
TGTGCCAGCAGTTTTGGGGGAGGGCCCTACGAGCAGTACTTC
CASSFGGGPYEQYF
>TRBV7-9|.|TRBJ2-7|.
TGTGCCAGCAGCCGCGTTTACGAGCAGTACTTC
CASSRVYEQYF
>TRBV4-2|TRBD2|TRBJ2-7|.
TGTGCCAGCAGCCAAGATATGGCGGGAGGTTCGTACGAGCAGTACTTC
CASSQDMAGGSYEQYF
>TRBV28|.|TRBJ1-5|.
TGTGCCAGCAGTTTATCAAGCAATCAGCCCCAGCATTTT
CASSLSSNQPQHF
>TRBV15|.|TRBJ2-7|.
TGTGCCACCAGCAGAGAGGGAAGGAACGAGCAGTACTTC
CATSREGRNEQYF
>TRBV7-2|.|TRBJ2-7|.
TGTGCCAGCAGCGGGAGGGACAGAGCCTACGAGCAGTACTTC
CASSGRDRAYEQYF
>TRBV11-3|.|TRBJ2-7|.
TGTGCCAGCAGCTCCCGGGACAACACACGGGAGCAGTACTTC
CASSSRDNTREQYF
>TRBV28|.|TRBJ2-1|few
TGTGCCAGCATCTCCCCAGATAGTACACTCGGGCAGTTCTTC
CASISPDSTLGQFF
>TRBV25-1|TRBD2|TRBJ2-1|.
TGTGCCAGCAGTGATCCTAGCGGGAGATCCTACAATGAGCAGTTCTTC
CASSDPSGRSYNEQFF
>TRBV4-1|.|TRBJ1-3|.
TGCGCCAGCAGCCAGACAGCACAGGGCATCGGAAACACCATATATTTT
CASSQTAQGIGNTIYF
>TRBV7-8|TRBD1|TRBJ2-3|.
TGTGCCAGCAGCTCCCCTCGGGACAGACCTCTCGTCACAGATACGCAGTATTTT
CASSSPRDRPLVTDTQYF
>TRBV4-2|.|TRBJ2-3|.
TGTGCCAGCAGCCAAGATCTGGCGGGGTCCTCAGGGGATACGCAGTATTTT
CASSQDLAGSSGDTQYF
>TRBV2|TRBD1|TRBJ2-7|.
TGTGCCAGCAAGGGACAGGCCCCCTACGAGCAGTACTTC
CASKGQAPYEQYF
>TRBV7-8|TRBD2|TRBJ2-7|once
TGTGCCAGCAGCTTATTAGCTAGCGGGAGTTACGAGCAGTACTTC
CASSLLASGSYEQYF
>TRBV7-9|.|TRBJ1-1|.
TGTGCCAGCAGCCCATCGGAGAAAGTCACTGAAGCTTTCTTT
CASSPSEKVTEAFF